This TCR beta chain appears in the sequencing data of a study of response to subunit inactivated influenza vaccine. Broader study findings: T cells newly recruited by each seasonal influenza vaccination are few, the authors suggested.

The sample holds a few counts of this clonotype. What it binds is unknown. V was clipped by 1 base and J by 3 bases; unmatched bases: 4. Looked up from germline, CDR1 is SGDLS and CDR2 is YYNGEE. CDR3 length equals 15 residues. Each CDR3 protein is one row after TCRdb ran MiXCR on the RT-PCR reads. The table shows hundreds of thousands of distinct CDR3 sequences, with approximately 9.9% occurring only once. Sequences were derived from PBMCs from blood, sampled roughly 45 days after vaccination. The receptor's source is a man aged 45-65 years who received an inactivated influenza vaccine. V gene TRBV9 combines with J gene TRBJ2-7, with 10 positions matching TRBD2. The CDR3 DNA sequence: TGTGCCAGCAGCGTAAATCCTAGCGGGAGCTACGAGCAGTACTTC. Protein: CASSVNPSGSYEQYF.